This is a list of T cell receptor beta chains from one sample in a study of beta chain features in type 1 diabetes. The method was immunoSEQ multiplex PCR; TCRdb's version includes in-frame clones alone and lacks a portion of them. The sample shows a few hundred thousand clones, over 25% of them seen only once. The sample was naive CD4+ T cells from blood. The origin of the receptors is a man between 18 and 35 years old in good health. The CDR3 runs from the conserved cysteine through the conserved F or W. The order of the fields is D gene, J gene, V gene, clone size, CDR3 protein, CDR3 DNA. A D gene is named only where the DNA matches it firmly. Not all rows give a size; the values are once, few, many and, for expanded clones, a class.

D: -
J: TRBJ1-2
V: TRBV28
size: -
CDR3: CASSLQGLGYTF
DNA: TGTGCCAGCAGTTTACAAGGGCTTGGCTACACCTTC

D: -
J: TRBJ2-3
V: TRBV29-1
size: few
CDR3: CSVSEGTDTQYF
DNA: TGCAGCGTTTCTGAGGGCACAGATACGCAGTATTTT

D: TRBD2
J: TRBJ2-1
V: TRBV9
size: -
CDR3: CASSLSLAGGDNEQFF
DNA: TGTGCCAGCAGCCTGTCACTAGCGGGAGGGGACAATGAGCAGTTCTTC

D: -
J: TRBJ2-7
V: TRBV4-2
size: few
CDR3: CASSQEVGTTTYEQYF
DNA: TGTGCCAGCAGCCAAGAGGTAGGGACAACCACCTACGAGCAGTACTTC

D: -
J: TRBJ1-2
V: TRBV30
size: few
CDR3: CAWSRVLDTNYGYTF
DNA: TGTGCCTGGAGTCGGGTTTTGGATACTAACTATGGCTACACCTTC

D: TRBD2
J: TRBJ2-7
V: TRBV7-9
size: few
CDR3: CASSLREEYEQYF
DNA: TGTGCCAGCAGCTTGCGGGAGGAGTACGAGCAGTACTTC

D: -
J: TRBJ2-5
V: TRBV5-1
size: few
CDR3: CASSLWGWPQETQYF
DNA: TGCGCCAGCAGCTTGTGGGGATGGCCCCAAGAGACCCAGTACTTC

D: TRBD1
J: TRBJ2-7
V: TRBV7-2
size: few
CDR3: CASTVDRGLYEQYF
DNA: TGTGCCAGCACCGTGGACAGGGGGCTCTACGAGCAGTACTTC

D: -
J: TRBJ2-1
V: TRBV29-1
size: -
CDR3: CSGPRGDEQFF
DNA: TGCAGCGGCCCCCGAGGGGATGAGCAGTTCTTC

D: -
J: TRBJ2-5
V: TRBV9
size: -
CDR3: CASSVGGQLLQETQYF
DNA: TGTGCCAGCAGCGTAGGCGGACAACTACTCCAAGAGACCCAGTACTTC

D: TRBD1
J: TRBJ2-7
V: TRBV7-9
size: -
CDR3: CASSPDRAISYEQYF
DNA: TGTGCCAGCAGCCCGGACAGGGCCATCTCCTACGAGCAGTACTTC

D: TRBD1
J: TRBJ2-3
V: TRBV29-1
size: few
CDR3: CSVRPGQGTDTQYF
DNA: TGCAGCGTCAGACCGGGACAGGGGACAGATACGCAGTATTTT

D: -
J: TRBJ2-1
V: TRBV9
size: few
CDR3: CASSLRTSGQLSYNEQFF
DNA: TGTGCCAGCAGCCTTAGGACCTCCGGGCAGCTATCCTACAATGAGCAGTTCTTC

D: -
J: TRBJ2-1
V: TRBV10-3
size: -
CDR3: CAISESLAGPNNEQFF
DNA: TGTGCCATCAGTGAGTCTTTGGCAGGCCCGAACAATGAGCAGTTCTTC

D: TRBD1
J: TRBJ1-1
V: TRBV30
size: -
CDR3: CAWSGGQGNTEAFF
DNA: TGTGCCTGGAGTGGGGGACAGGGGAACACTGAAGCTTTCTTT

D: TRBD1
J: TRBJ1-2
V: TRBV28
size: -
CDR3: CASSPRTGGRDGYTF
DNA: TGTGCCAGCAGTCCCCGGACAGGGGGCCGGGATGGCTACACCTTC

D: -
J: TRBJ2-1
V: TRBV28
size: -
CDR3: CASSLLRSYNEQFF
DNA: TGTGCCAGCAGTTTGTTGCGATCCTACAATGAGCAGTTCTTC

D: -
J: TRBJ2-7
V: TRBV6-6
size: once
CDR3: CASRFLQGYEQYF
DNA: TGTGCCAGCAGATTCCTACAGGGCTACGAGCAGTACTTC

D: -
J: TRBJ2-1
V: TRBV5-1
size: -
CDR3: CASSLSGNSNEQFF
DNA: TGCGCCAGCAGCTTGAGCGGCAATTCCAATGAGCAGTTCTTC

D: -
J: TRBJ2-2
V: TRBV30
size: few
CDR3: CAWSNRNTGELFF
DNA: TGTGCCTGGTCCAACAGGAACACCGGGGAGCTGTTTTTT

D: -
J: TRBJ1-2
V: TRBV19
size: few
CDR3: CATQGGYYGYTF
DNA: TGTGCCACCCAAGGGGGGTATTATGGCTACACCTTC

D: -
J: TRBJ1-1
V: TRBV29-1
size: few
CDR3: CSVEEGMNTEAFF
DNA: TGCAGCGTTGAAGAGGGGATGAACACTGAAGCTTTCTTT

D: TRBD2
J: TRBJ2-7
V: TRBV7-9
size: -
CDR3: CASSPLAGGTYEQYF
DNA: TGTGCCAGCAGCCCCCTAGCGGGAGGAACCTACGAGCAGTACTTC

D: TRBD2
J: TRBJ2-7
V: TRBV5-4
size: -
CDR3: CASSRPGLAGAYEQYF
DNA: TGTGCCAGCAGCCGGCCGGGACTAGCGGGAGCCTACGAGCAGTACTTC

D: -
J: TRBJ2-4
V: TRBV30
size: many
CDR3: CAWRGRAKNIQYF
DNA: TGTGCCTGGAGGGGCAGGGCCAAAAACATTCAGTACTTC

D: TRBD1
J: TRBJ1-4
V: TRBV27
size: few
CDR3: CASSRQGGHEKLFF
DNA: TGTGCCAGCAGTCGACAGGGAGGGCATGAAAAACTGTTTTTT

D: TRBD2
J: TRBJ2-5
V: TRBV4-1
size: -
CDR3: CASSLRFQAGEETQYF
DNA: TGCGCCAGCAGCCTCCGATTTCAAGCGGGAGAAGAGACCCAGTACTTC

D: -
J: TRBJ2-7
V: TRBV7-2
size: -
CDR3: CASSVAGTTSYEQYF
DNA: TGTGCCAGCAGCGTCGCCGGGACAACCTCCTACGAGCAGTACTTC

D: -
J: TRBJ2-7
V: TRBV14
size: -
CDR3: CASSQVLLGYQYF
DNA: TGTGCCAGCAGCCAAGTCCTTCTGGGCTACCAGTACTTC